The source of this T cell receptor beta chain is a study of blood T cell repertoires in COVID-19. Overall study context: Sites across the United States, Italy and Spain contributed samples from acute and convalescent COVID-19. PBMCs, B-cell-depleted T cells, or T cells provided the cDNA or gDNA that made up the material.

The CDR3 is made up of 14 amino acids. The V gene end was trimmed by 4 bases and the J gene end by 5 bases; junction bases not matched to a gene: 4. Per the germline V gene, CDR1 is SGHNT and CDR2 is YYREEE (reference sequence). The recovered donors of Cohort 3 showed two negative PCRs, clearance, or symptom resolution. Original data processing: Nucleated cell counts were estimated from reference gene primer amplification. The protocol was immunoSEQ multiplex PCR, while the TCRdb copy is restricted to in-frame clones and leaves out a portion. V and J calls and clone size are as listed in that table; D and trimming were resolved from the DNA. In the table there are almost 250,000 clones, around 89% of which are singletons.

The sample was PBMCs or T cells enriched from blood (not recorded which). The receptor was derived from a woman aged 25-40 years who had recovered from COVID-19. The chain joins TRBV5-4 to TRBJ2-2; 8 bases line up with TRBD1. The CDR3 region is CASSRDRGTGELFF. The CDR3 DNA reads TGTGCCAGCAGCCGAGACAGGGGAACCGGGGAGCTGTTTTTT.